These 32 T cell receptor beta chains came from one sample sequenced in a study of regulatory T cells in long-lasting Graves disease. In building TCR beta libraries, iRepertoire HTBI primers were used together with Arm-PCR of CDR3 regions. MiXCR was run by TCRdb on the multiplex PCR reads, yielding one entry per CDR3 protein. The sample holds about 530,000 distinct CDR3 sequences, more than 15% seen once. Time point: newly diagnosed GD, antithyroid drugs for less than 3 months. Extracted PBMC RNA gave rise to the TCR library. The same data also contributed to another study, on T cells in Graves' hyperthyroidism and ophthalmopathy.

The specimen was peripheral blood mononuclear cells (PBMCs), collected at new diagnosis, from a patient treated with antithyroid drugs. These TCRs come from a woman aged 40-60 years with Graves disease.

This clonotype was counted at least ten times. This chain joins TRBV20-1 and TRBJ1-5; D call uncertain. The V and J ends lost 6 bases and 3 bases respectively, with 21 bases between them. The CDR3 loop spans 16 amino acids. Germline assignment: CDR1 DFQATT and CDR2 SNEGSKA (reference sequence). The CDR3 DNA is TGCAGTGCCCCTCTGGGCACGGCGACTAACAATCAGCCCCAGCATTTT. Translating it yields CSAPLGTATNNQPQHF.

At least ten counts were recorded for this clonotype. The V and J genes are TRBV12-3 or TRBV12-4 and TRBJ2-3; TRBD1 is a possible D gene (6 bases). The CDR3 covers 14 residues. V gave up 4 bases and J gave up 2 bases, with 10 bases separating them. DNA of the CDR3: TGTGCCAGCAGTTCCACAGGGTTCACAGATACGCAGTATTTT. Translated, it gives CASSSTGFTDTQYF.

This clonotype was counted many times. The gene calls are TRBV11-2 and TRBJ1-5; D call uncertain. Germline CDR1 reads SGHAT; CDR2 reads FQNNGV. Trimming removed 0 bases from V and 1 base from J, with 4 bases in between. CDR3 length: 14 residues. The CDR3 is CASSLEDSNQPQHF. The DNA of the CDR3 is TGTGCCAGCAGCTTAGAAGACAGCAATCAGCCCCAGCATTTT.

This clonotype was observed many times. The chain links TRBV20-1 to TRBJ1-5; TRBD1 is a possible D gene (6 bases). Germline V gene data show CDR1 as DFQATT and CDR2 as SNEGSKA (reference sequence). V lost 4 bases, J lost 1 base, and 14 bases lay in between. The CDR3 has 15 amino acids. This CDR3 is CSATGDTGSNQPQHF. CDR3 coding DNA: TGCAGTGCTACCGGAGACACAGGGAGCAATCAGCCCCAGCATTTT.

This clonotype was counted at least ten times. V is TRBV3-1 and J is TRBJ2-1; 8 bases agree with TRBD1. This CDR3 contains 15 residues. The germline V gene encodes CDR1 LGHDT and CDR2 YNNKEL (reference sequence). With 4 bases clipped from V and 11 bases from J, the junction kept 13 bases outside the gene matches. The CDR3 coding sequence is TGTGCCAGCAGCCGCGGACAGGGAATTCTTGGCCAGCAGTTCTTC. This gives the protein CASSRGQGILGQQFF.

In its sample, this clonotype was seen a few times. Germline and junction disagree at one end, which may indicate a read error. The CDR3 DNA reads TGTGCCAGTTGGACCAGGGGGCTGAGAGCTGAAGCTTTCTTC. It encodes CASWTRGLRAEAFF. The V call is TRBV19, the J call TRBJ1-1, with TRBD1 matching 8 bases. CDR1 and CDR2 from the germline V gene are LNHDA and SQIVND (reference sequence). The CDR3 totals 14 residues. Together with reference TRBV19 and TRBJ1-1, the CDR3 gives the full variable domain: DGGITQSPKYLFRKEGQNVTLSCEQNLNHDAMYWYRQDPGQGLRLIYYSQIVNDFQKGDIAEGYSVSREKKESFPLTVTSAQKNPTAFYLCASWTRGLRAEAFFGQGTRLTVV.

The chain joins TRBV19 to TRBJ1-6, with 7 positions matching TRBD1. This CDR3 is 15 amino acids long. V dropped 5 bases and J dropped 7; count of bases not matched to a gene: 8. CDR1 is LNHDA, CDR2 SQIVND, per germline (reference sequence). This CDR3 is CASSGGTEQNSPLHF. CDR3 coding DNA: TGTGCCAGTAGTGGAGGGACAGAACAAAATTCACCCCTCCACTTT.

This clonotype was observed a few times. The chain carries TRBV6-2 or TRBV6-3 and TRBJ2-3; D possibly corresponds to TRBD1 (5 bases). There are 15 residues in the CDR3. CDR1 is MNHEY and CDR2 is SVGEGT in the germline V gene. V was clipped by 2 bases and J by 0 bases, with 9 bases between them. CDR3 region: CASSYGGASTDTQYF. In nucleotides, the CDR3 is TGTGCCAGCAGTTACGGTGGGGCTAGCACAGATACGCAGTATTTT.

There are many counts of this clonotype. This chain joins TRBV5-1 and TRBJ1-1; the D gene is possibly TRBD1 (5 bases). CDR3 length: 15 amino acids. V was pared by 0 bases and J by 3 bases, with 12 bases between. Germline lookup yields CDR1 SGHRS and CDR2 YFSETQ. The CDR3 DNA reads as TGCGCCAGCAGCTTGGAGCCGCAGGGTGACACTGAAGCTTTCTTT. It yields the protein CASSLEPQGDTEAFF.

This clonotype has ten or more counts. V and J are TRBV5-1 and TRBJ2-7; 8 bases are shared with TRBD1. The junction had 7 bases not matched to a gene; V was cut back by 0 bases and J by 2 bases. This CDR3 is built from 16 residues. Germline V gene sequence: CDR1 SGHRS, CDR2 YFSETQ. The CDR3 reads CASSLGQGSFAYEQYF. The CDR3 DNA reads as TGCGCCAGCAGCTTGGGACAGGGGTCTTTCGCCTACGAGCAGTACTTC.

The sample holds a few counts of this clonotype. The chain carries TRBV27 and TRBJ1-1, with D possibly matching TRBD1 (5 bases). Trimming pared 6 bases from V and 2 bases from J, leaving 13 bases between. Germline assignment: CDR1 MNHEY and CDR2 SMNVEV (reference sequence). This CDR3 has 14 amino acids. The CDR3 DNA follows: TGTGCCAGCAGGAGACAGAATTTAAACACTGAAGCTTTCTTT. Translated, it gives CASRRQNLNTEAFF.

This clonotype was counted between two and nine times. The chain has TRBV20-1 and TRBJ2-7, with TRBD1 identical over 10 bases. The CDR3 has 14 amino acids. Germline-derived CDR1 and CDR2 are DFQATT and SNEGSKA (reference sequence). J lost 3 bases, V lost 5 bases, and 7 bases had no gene match. DNA for the CDR3: TGCAGTGCTGGTGACAGGGGGCGAGGCTACGAGCAGTACTTC. As protein: CSAGDRGRGYEQYF.

On this clonotype: A much larger clone lies a single base off, so this may be a read error. V gene TRBV5-8 combines with J gene TRBJ2-3; a weak D match, TRBD2 (5 bases). The V and J ends lost 2 bases and 2 bases respectively, with 12 bases between them. Germline CDR1 is SGHTS and CDR2 is YDEGEE. CDR3 length equals 15 residues. CDR3 coding DNA: TGTGCCAGCAGCTTCACTAGTGAGCACACAGATACGCAGTATTTT. It yields the protein CASSFTSEHTDTQYF.

This clonotype was detected ten times or more. This chain uses TRBV30 with TRBJ1-2, with D perhaps TRBD1 (6 bases). The germline V and J ends were trimmed by 7 bases and 2 bases, with 14 bases remaining between them. The CDR3 consists of 13 residues. Germline V gene data show CDR1 as GTSNPN and CDR2 as SVGIG (reference sequence). CDR3 protein: CASNPGANYGYTF. For the CDR3, the DNA is TGTGCCTCGAACCCGGGGGCAAACTATGGCTACACCTTC.

As for this clonotype: A read error is possible here, since a much larger clone lies one base away. The rearrangement joins TRBV27 to TRBJ1-1, with 7 bases lining up with TRBD1. This CDR3 region has 12 residues. CDR1 MNHEY and CDR2 SMNVEV come from the germline V gene (reference sequence). The CDR3 sequence is CVSSFGGRGEIF. The CDR3 nucleotides are TGTGTCAGCAGTTTCGGGGGCAGGGGGGAAATATTT.

This chain links TRBV6-5 with TRBJ1-6, with D perhaps matching TRBD1 (6 bases). The CDR3 contains 15 residues. CDR1 MNHEY and CDR2 SVGAGI come from the germline V gene. Trimming shortened V by 2 bases and J by 7 bases, and 12 bases separated the two germline ends. In DNA form, the CDR3 reads TGTGCCAGCAGTTACGAACAGGGACACAATTCACCCCTCCACTTT. The encoded protein is CASSYEQGHNSPLHF.

This clonotype has more than one count but fewer than ten. The chain couples TRBV12-5 to TRBJ2-3; D call uncertain. The CDR3 totals 12 residues. Trimming took off 6 bases at V and 2 bases at J, with 6 bases between the two ends. The germline V gene has CDR1 LGHNT and CDR2 FRNRAP. The CDR3 protein is CASGLITDTQYF. DNA for the CDR3: TGTGCTAGTGGACTCATCACAGATACGCAGTATTTT.

This clonotype has a handful of counts. The chain employs TRBV20-1 and TRBJ2-3; D not resolved. V was trimmed by 1 base and J by 5 bases, leaving 10 bases between them. CDR1 and CDR2 (germline): DFQATT, SNEGSKA (reference sequence). The CDR3 spans 13 residues. CDR3 coding DNA: TGCAGTGCTAGAGTATCGCAGATAGATACGCAGTATTTT. Translated, it gives CSARVSQIDTQYF.

This clonotype was recorded many times. The J gene is TRBJ2-7, the V gene TRBV12-3 or TRBV12-4; unclear D gene. The ends were cut back, 0 bases at V and 7 bases at J, with 10 bases in the middle. The CDR3 length is 13 residues. The DNA for the CDR3 is TGTGCCAGCAGTTTAGCCTTCCGTTTAGAGCAGTACTTC. Protein product: CASSLAFRLEQYF.

Ten or more counts support this clonotype. The chain employs TRBV29-1 and TRBJ1-1; possibly TRBD1 for D (5 bases). The V end lost 0 bases, the J end lost 4 bases, and 15 bases lay between the germline ends. The germline CDR1 and CDR2 sequences are SQVTM and ANQGSEA. The CDR3 is 15 amino acids. DNA of the CDR3: TGCAGCGTTGAAGATACGGCAGGGCGAGGCACTGAAGCTTTCTTT. Translating it yields CSVEDTAGRGTEAFF.

For the CDR3, the DNA is TGTGCCAGCAGCGTAGGGCCGGTCGCGGGGGGCAATAATGAGCAGTACTTC. The encoded protein is CASSVGPVAGGNNEQYF. This sequence joins TRBV9 and TRBJ2-7; 8 nucleotides agree with TRBD2. The germline gives CDR1 SGDLS, CDR2 YYNGEE. V was clipped by 0 bases and J by 7 bases; unmatched bases: 15. The CDR3 contains 17 residues.

This clonotype was seen at least ten times. The chain recombines TRBV2 with TRBJ1-1, with a tentative D call TRBD1 (6 bases). The germline V gene has CDR1 SNHLY and CDR2 FYNNEI. The CDR3 runs 15 residues. With 6 bases removed from V and 0 bases from J, the gap between germline ends came to 14 bases. The CDR3 bases are TGTGCCAGCAGCGAACGACAGGCCGTGAACACTGAAGCTTTCTTT. Encoded protein: CASSERQAVNTEAFF.

This clonotype appeared many times. This rearrangement joins TRBV6-2 or TRBV6-3 to TRBJ1-1; D call uncertain. Germline lookup yields CDR1 MNHEY and CDR2 SVGEGT. The CDR3 spans 14 residues. The ends were cut back, 6 bases at V and 1 base at J, with 12 bases in the middle. CDR3 sequence reads: CASSYGRTNTEAFF. Written as DNA, the CDR3 is TGTGCCAGCAGCTACGGACGGACGAACACTGAAGCTTTCTTT.

This CDR3 is CASSQAGQSNEKLFF. As DNA, the CDR3 is TGTGCCAGCAGCCAAGCCGGACAGAGTAATGAAAAACTGTTTTTT. The genes are TRBV3-1 and TRBJ1-4, with TRBD1 as a possible D gene (6 bases). From germline, CDR1 is LGHDT and CDR2 YNNKEL (reference sequence). The CDR3 covers 15 residues. V was pared by 1 base and J by 4 bases, with 10 bases between.

This clonotype came up a few times. The chain uses TRBV5-8 and TRBJ1-5, with D unclear. Germline lookup yields CDR1 SGHTS and CDR2 YDEGEE. The CDR3 has 15 residues. Trimming removed 0 bases from V and 0 bases from J, with 7 bases in between. As DNA, the CDR3 is TGTGCCAGCAGCTTGGAGGTTTATAGCAATCAGCCCCAGCATTTT. It specifies CASSLEVYSNQPQHF.

This sequence joins TRBV7-2 and TRBJ1-2; TRBD1 might be the D (6 bases). The CDR3 sequence is 15 residues long. V dropped 2 bases and J dropped 3 bases, with 13 bases sitting between them. The germline V gene encodes CDR1 SGHTA and CDR2 FQGNSA. CDR3 sequence: CASSLHTQGYYGYTF. CDR3 DNA: TGTGCCAGCAGCTTACATACGCAGGGGTACTATGGCTACACCTTC. The entire variable domain, with the rest obtained from reference TRBV7-2 and TRBJ1-2, is as follows: GAGVSQSPSNKVTEKGKDVELRCDPISGHTALYWYRQSLGQGLEFLIYFQGNSAPDKSGLPSDRFSAERTGGSVSTLTIQRTQQEDSAVYLCASSLHTQGYYGYTFGSGTRLTVV.

This clonotype was recorded at least ten times. V gene TRBV28 combines with J gene TRBJ2-3, with no clear D. Trimming took 4 bases from V and 2 from J, leaving 7 bases between them. The CDR3 is made up of 13 amino acids. Looked up from germline, CDR1 is MDHEN and CDR2 is SYDVKM. DNA for the CDR3: TGTGCCAGCAGTTCGGACCTCACAGATACGCAGTATTTT. Its protein product is CASSSDLTDTQYF.

This clonotype came up many times. This rearrangement joins TRBV9 to TRBJ1-1, with 10 bases that match TRBD1. CDR3 size: 16 residues. Germline V gene lookup returns CDR1 SGDLS and CDR2 YYNGEE. The J segment lost 6 bases and the V segment lost 0 bases, leaving 8 bases of the junction unmatched. Here the CDR3 reads CASSVGDRGGGAEAFF. Written as DNA, the CDR3 is TGTGCCAGCAGCGTAGGGGACAGGGGTGGAGGGGCTGAAGCTTTCTTT.

In this sample, this clonotype turned up a few times. The chain carries TRBV27 and TRBJ2-3; 12 bases map to TRBD2. Germline lookup yields CDR1 MNHEY and CDR2 SMNVEV (reference sequence). The V gene end was trimmed by 7 bases and the J gene end by 7 bases; junction bases not matched to a gene: 6. There are 14 residues in the CDR3. The CDR3 loop reads CASTSGGAIYTQYF. The CDR3 region has the DNA TGTGCCAGCACTAGCGGGGGGGCAATCTATACGCAGTATTTT.

This clonotype came up many times. The chain combines TRBV30 with TRBJ2-1; D may be TRBD1 (5 bases). The CDR3 is 11 residues long. V was clipped by 2 bases and J by 10 bases, with 9 bases between them. Germline V gene data show CDR1 as GTSNPN and CDR2 as SVGIG (reference sequence). The CDR3 protein is CAWSSGYEQFF. The CDR3 DNA is TGTGCCTGGAGTTCAGGGTACGAGCAGTTCTTC.

Of note for this clonotype: This may be a read error, as it is one base from a much larger clone. The CDR3 carries no conserved terminal phenylalanine or tryptophan, so it likely arises from a read error. The chain recombines TRBV19 with TRBJ1-1, with a possible D match to TRBD1 (5 bases). The CDR3 has 15 residues. From germline, CDR1 is LNHDA and CDR2 SQIVND (reference sequence). V dropped 5 bases and J dropped 5 bases, with 18 bases sitting between them. The DNA of the CDR3 is TGTGCCAGTAGTCCCGGGACGCTGTTGATAACTGAAGCTTTCCTT. The encoded protein is CASSPGTLLITEAFL.

This clonotype appeared many times. The chain uses TRBV15 and TRBJ1-5, with a possible D match to TRBD1 (6 bases). The CDR3 loop spans 15 amino acids. Trimming left V 3 bases short and J 2 bases short, with 11 bases between. Germline lookup yields CDR1 LNHNV and CDR2 YYDKDF (reference sequence). The CDR3 coding sequence is TGTGCCACCAGCAGTAACAGGGCTGGCAATCAGCCCCAGCATTTT. Its protein product is CATSSNRAGNQPQHF.